This T cell receptor (beta chain) was recovered during a study of T cell responses to AZD1222 COVID-19 vaccine. Study conclusions and caveats: Targeting of unmutated variant regions was reportedly seen in nearly half of spike-specific TCRs. Mostly white British, mostly female donors; authors suggested clonal diversity may be underestimated.

The data were produced by immunoSEQ multiplex PCR, yet TCRdb's version contains in-frame clones alone and is incomplete. The table shows some 58,000 clones, with about 80% occurring only once. Timing groups of about 4 and about 12 weeks for second doses were pooled. This clone has a single count. Its antigen is still unknown. The germline gives CDR1 SGHDN, CDR2 FVKESK. CDR3 length: 15 amino acids. The V gene end was trimmed by 5 bases and the J gene end by 4 bases; junction bases not matched to a gene: 7. This sequence joins TRBV14 and TRBJ2-3, with 9 bases lining up with TRBD1. This TCR came from an adult who received the AZD1222 COVID-19 vaccine. This specimen consisted of peripheral blood, obtained 28 days after the second AZD1222 dose. CDR3 protein: CASSLQGAYSDTQYF. DNA for the CDR3: TGTGCCAGCAGCTTACAGGGGGCTTATTCAGATACGCAGTATTTT. Looking up the rest from reference TRBV14 and TRBJ2-3 gives the full variable domain: EAGVTQFPSHSVIEKGQTVTLRCDPISGHDNLYWYRRVMGKEIKFLLHFVKESKQDESGMPNNRFLAERTGGTYSTLKVQPAELEDSGVYFCASSLQGAYSDTQYFGPGTRLTVL.